The TCR beta chain described here comes from a study of shared T cell receptors in the human thymus. The CDR3 is made up of 14 amino acids. The germline V gene encodes CDR1 SGHTA and CDR2 FQGNSA. With 5 bases clipped from V and 11 bases from J, the junction kept 4 bases outside the gene matches. Data came from immunoSEQ multiplex PCR; TCRdb stores just in-frame clones and leaves some out. The sample gives 500,000 to 850,000 clones, 70% to 90% of which show up once; just under 0.0095% is in the top ten. The sample also formed part of further work on human thymus T cells. That report notes: Donors were healthy Finnish babies undergoing corrective operations for congenital heart defects. Corrective cardiac operations yielded the resected thymus tissue.

The sequence was collected from a boy younger than two with a congenital heart defect. The material sequenced was thymocytes. The J gene is TRBJ2-1, the V gene TRBV7-2; TRBD2 agrees at 15 bases. CDR3 in amino acids: CASSAGTSGGKQFF. The CDR3 DNA reads as TGTGCCAGCAGCGCCGGGACTAGCGGGGGGAAGCAGTTCTTC.